This T cell receptor (beta chain) was observed in a study of shared T cell receptors in the human thymus. Sequencing was performed with immunoSEQ multiplex PCR; in TCRdb, only in-frame clones are kept and a portion is missing. The table lists hundreds of thousands of clones, 85% to 90% of them singletons. The CDR3 is 14 amino acids. Germline-derived CDR1 and CDR2 are LNHDA and SQIVND (reference sequence). V gave up 2 bases and J gave up 1 base, with 5 bases separating them. The sample was also reused in another study, on human thymus T cells. That investigation notes: Having corrective surgery for congenital heart defects, healthy Finnish infants were the ones who donated. Corrective cardiac operations yielded the resected thymus tissue. In thymic and blood repertoires alike, V and J usage looked biased. Related research reported highly overlapping thymic repertoires among unrelated individuals.

V is TRBV19 and J is TRBJ2-2; D is unclear. Sequenced material: thymocytes. This receptor was taken from a boy in the first two years of life with a congenital heart defect. This CDR3 is CASSIFKNTGELFF. Written as DNA, the CDR3 is TGTGCCAGTAGTATATTTAAGAACACCGGGGAGCTGTTTTTT.